Shown below are 30 T cell receptor beta chains from a single sample sequenced in a study of OX40 agonist ivuxolimab in advanced cancers. TCRdb's table, derived via immunoSEQ multiplex PCR, lists solely in-frame clones and lacks some. The sample lists tens of thousands of clones; around 90% were seen once. The source was CD4+ or CD8+ T cells sorted from blood, collected in a trial of the OX40 agonist ivuxolimab. Source of these receptors: an adult with an advanced solid tumor such as melanoma, head and neck, liver or kidney cancer.

This chain joins TRBV10-3 and TRBJ2-1; 8 nucleotides agree with TRBD2. The V and J ends lost 10 bases and 10 bases, in that order; junction bases with no gene match: 18. This CDR3 has 15 amino acids. Germline V gene sequence: CDR1 ENHRY, CDR2 SYGVKD. CDR3 region: CATLPGRGATGEQFF. CDR3 coding DNA: TGTGCCACCCTGCCCGGGCGGGGGGCCACGGGAGAGCAGTTCTTC.

This clone has just one count. This sequence joins TRBV30 and TRBJ2-7; no clear D gene. CDR1 is GTSNPN and CDR2 is SVGIG in the germline V gene (reference sequence). V lost 0 bases, J lost 4 bases, and 13 bases lay in between. The CDR3 runs to 14 residues. CDR3 residues: CAWSVQQAVYEQYF. The CDR3 region has the DNA TGTGCCTGGAGTGTTCAGCAGGCGGTTTACGAGCAGTACTTC.

CDR3 amino acids: CASSLTSGAGANVLTF. The CDR3 DNA reads as TGTGCCAGCAGCTTAACTTCAGGGGCTGGGGCCAACGTCCTGACTTTC. This chain uses TRBV11-1 with TRBJ2-6; TRBD1 is a possible D gene (6 bases). CDR1 is SGHAT and CDR2 is FQDESV in the germline V gene (reference sequence). Trimming removed 2 bases from V and 2 bases from J, with 10 bases in between. The CDR3 runs to 16 residues.

The chain recombines TRBV7-9 with TRBJ1-2; tentative D call: TRBD1 (5 bases). Trimming removed 2 bases at V and 6 bases at J, with 13 bases between. CDR3 length equals 14 residues. Germline CDR1 is SEHNR and CDR2 is FQNEAQ (reference sequence). As DNA, the CDR3 is TGTGCCAGCAGCTTACGAGGGGAACCTGATGGCTACACCTTC. Translation gives CASSLRGEPDGYTF.

This chain links TRBV5-1 with TRBJ2-1; D uncertain. V was cut by 5 bases and J by 10 bases, with 16 bases left in between. Germline V CDR1 and CDR2: SGHRS, YFSETQ. CDR3 size: 13 residues. CDR3 nucleotides: TGCGCCAGCAGTCTGACGGAAGGGCGCGAGCAGTTCTTC. Translation: CASSLTEGREQFF.

Details on this clone: Germline is not matched at one junction end, which may reflect a read error. The V gene is TRBV28, the J gene TRBJ2-1, with 7 bases fitting TRBD2. Germline lookup yields CDR1 MDHEN and CDR2 SYDVKM. The length of the CDR3 is 14 residues. The CDR3 region has the DNA TGCGGGCCAGGGAGGGGTAGCTCCTACAATGAGCAGTTCTTC. Amino acids: CGPGRGSSYNEQFF.

The V and J genes are TRBV29-1 and TRBJ1-3; D gene ambiguous. The CDR3 is 13 amino acids. V lost 6 bases and J 4 bases, leaving 13 bases between the germline ends. CDR1 is SQVTM and CDR2 is ANQGSEA in the germline V gene. CDR3 loop: CSVLNPEGNTIYF. DNA for the CDR3: TGCAGCGTCCTGAACCCGGAGGGAAACACCATATATTTT.

V and J are TRBV7-9 and TRBJ2-3, with a possible D match to TRBD2 (5 bases). Trimming stripped 6 bases from V and 4 bases from J, with 8 bases between. From germline, CDR1 is SEHNR and CDR2 FQNEAQ (reference sequence). The CDR3 loop spans 12 amino acids. In DNA, the CDR3 is TGTGCCAGCAGTCCACTAGCAGATACGCAGTATTTT. Protein sequence: CASSPLADTQYF. Based on the CDR3 plus reference TRBV7-9 and TRBJ2-3, the full variable domain is DTGVSQNPRHKITKRGQNVTFRCDPISEHNRLYWYRQTLGQGPEFLTYFQNEAQLEKSRLLSDRFSAERPKGSFSTLEIQRTEQGDSAMYLCASSPLADTQYFGPGTRLTVL.

This clone appeared once. V and J are TRBV9 and TRBJ2-2; D gene ambiguous. V lost 3 bases, J lost 2 bases, and 8 bases lay in between. The CDR3 sequence is 14 residues long. The germline V gene has CDR1 SGDLS and CDR2 YYNGEE. Here the CDR3 reads CASSARGNTGELFF. CDR3 bases: TGTGCCAGCAGCGCCCGCGGTAACACCGGGGAGCTGTTTTTT.

This clone was counted many times. The rearrangement uses TRBV6-1 and TRBJ1-5, with TRBD1 as a possible D gene (5 bases). Trimming shortened V by 2 bases and J by 0 bases, and 11 bases separated the two germline ends. The CDR3 covers 16 residues. Germline CDR1 MNHNS, CDR2 SASEGT. The CDR3 DNA reads as TGTGCCAGCAGTGAAAAAGGGGATTATAGCAATCAGCCCCAGCATTTT. Its translation: CASSEKGDYSNQPQHF.

The chain is built from TRBV6-5 and TRBJ2-7; D not certain. CDR3 size: 15 residues. CDR1 MNHEY and CDR2 SVGAGI come from the germline V gene. Trimming shortened V by 11 bases and J by 1 base, and 21 bases separated the two germline ends. CDR3 sequence: CAASTRPPQSYEQYF. The CDR3 region has the DNA TGTGCCGCCAGTACAAGGCCCCCGCAGTCCTACGAGCAGTACTTC.

Of note for this clone: The germline gene is not matched at one end of the junction; a read error may be the cause. CDR3 DNA: TGTGCCAGCAGTCAATACCGACAGGGGGGTCCGTTC. Translation: CASSQYRQGGPF. The V call is TRBV28, the J call TRBJ1-2; 9 nucleotides agree with TRBD1. This CDR3 is 12 amino acids long. The V gene's germline CDR1 is MDHEN and CDR2 SYDVKM.

The chain joins TRBV5-1 to TRBJ1-1, with D possibly being TRBD1 (5 bases). Trimming took off 0 bases at V and 1 base at J, with 10 bases between the two ends. Germline CDR1 SGHRS, CDR2 YFSETQ. CDR3 length equals 15 residues. The CDR3 DNA reads TGCGCCAGCAGCTTGGGGGGCGTGGGGAACACTGAAGCTTTCTTT. It yields the protein CASSLGGVGNTEAFF.

This clone was detected a few times. The rearrangement uses TRBV19 and TRBJ2-2, with 7 bases aligning to TRBD2. The CDR3 totals 15 residues. J lost 2 bases, V lost 9 bases, and 9 bases had no gene match. Germline V gene sequence: CDR1 LNHDA, CDR2 SQIVND (reference sequence). The CDR3 protein is CASRTRGTNTGELFF. CDR3 bases: TGTGCCAGCCGGACGCGGGGGACTAACACCGGGGAGCTGTTTTTT.

This sequence joins TRBV5-6 and TRBJ2-1, with 9 bases aligning to TRBD2. V lost 3 bases, J lost 6 bases, and 13 bases stayed unmatched. Germline V gene data show CDR1 as SGHDT and CDR2 as YYEEEE. The CDR3 totals 17 residues. CDR3: CASSSTYSGRKSNEQFF. The CDR3, as DNA: TGTGCCAGCAGCTCCACTTATAGCGGGAGAAAAAGCAATGAGCAGTTCTTC.

The gene calls are TRBV5-6 and TRBJ2-7; 7 positions match TRBD2. CDR1 is SGHDT, CDR2 YYEEEE, per germline. The CDR3 has 15 amino acids. V shed 2 bases, J shed 3 bases, and the junction held 8 bases outside the gene matches. The CDR3 is CASSFRAPGGYEQYF. The CDR3 nucleotides read TGTGCCAGCAGCTTCCGGGCACCGGGAGGCTACGAGCAGTACTTC.

The chain combines TRBV30 with TRBJ1-1, with 9 positions matching TRBD1. CDR1 and CDR2 from the germline V gene are GTSNPN and SVGIG (reference sequence). After removal of 2 bases from V and 7 bases from J, the junction contained 11 bases not matched to a gene. The CDR3 is 15 residues long. CDR3 loop: CAWSLTGTGILEAFF. The CDR3 nucleotides are TGTGCCTGGAGTCTAACCGGGACAGGGATTCTTGAAGCTTTCTTT.

This chain joins TRBV5-1 and TRBJ2-7; the match to TRBD1 covers 9 bases. Germline CDR1 is SGHRS and CDR2 is YFSETQ. The CDR3 extends over 13 amino acids. With 4 bases clipped from V and 6 bases from J, the junction kept 5 bases outside the gene matches. CDR3 nucleotides: TGCGCCAGCAGCAAGGACAGGGGTGTCGAGCAGTACTTC. Encoded protein: CASSKDRGVEQYF. The full variable domain, completed using reference TRBV5-1 and TRBJ2-7, is KAGVTQTPRYLIKTRGQQVTLSCSPISGHRSVSWYQQTPGQGLQFLFEYFSETQRNKGNFPGRFSGRQFSNSRSEMNVSTLELGDSALYLCASSKDRGVEQYFGPGTRLTVT.

The rearrangement joins TRBV5-1 to TRBJ2-1; no reliable D call. The V gene lost 0 bases and the J gene lost 3 bases, with 10 bases spanning the gap. There are 15 residues in the CDR3. Germline CDR1 and CDR2: SGHRS and YFSETQ. The CDR3 coding sequence is TGCGCCAGCAGCTTGGCGGCTAGGGACTACAATGAGCAGTTCTTC. Translation gives CASSLAARDYNEQFF. Full variable domain (remainder filled in from reference TRBV5-1 and TRBJ2-1): KAGVTQTPRYLIKTRGQQVTLSCSPISGHRSVSWYQQTPGQGLQFLFEYFSETQRNKGNFPGRFSGRQFSNSRSEMNVSTLELGDSALYLCASSLAARDYNEQFFGPGTRLTVL.

This clone was found once. The chain combines TRBV5-1 with TRBJ1-5, with D possibly matching TRBD1 (6 bases). There are 15 residues in the CDR3. V was pared by 4 bases and J by 2 bases, with 13 bases between. Germline loops: CDR1 SGHRS, CDR2 YFSETQ. In DNA form, the CDR3 reads TGCGCCAGCAGCCTACAGGGTGGTGGCAATCAGCCCCAGCATTTT. Translating gives CASSLQGGGNQPQHF.

This chain joins TRBV20-1 and TRBJ2-5; no reliable D call. With 6 bases removed from V and 3 bases from J, the gap between germline ends came to 8 bases. Per the germline V gene, CDR1 is DFQATT and CDR2 is SNEGSKA (reference sequence). The CDR3 is 11 residues long. CDR3 coding DNA: TGCAGTGCCAGACCGGAAGAGACCCAGTACTTC. Protein: CSARPEETQYF.

The CDR3 spells CASETVSYGYTF. As DNA, the CDR3 is TGTGCCAGCGAGACAGTTAGCTATGGCTACACCTTC. The V gene is TRBV2, the J gene TRBJ1-2, with TRBD1 as a possible D gene (5 bases). CDR3 length: 12 residues. Germline V gene sequence: CDR1 SNHLY, CDR2 FYNNEI. Between the trimmed V and J ends, which lost 8 bases and 4 bases, there was a span of 11 bases.

Note on this clone: The same CDR3 also results from other DNA sequences found in this sample. The gene calls are TRBV11-2 and TRBJ2-7; D gene uncertain. Germline loops: CDR1 SGHAT, CDR2 FQNNGV. This CDR3 is built from 11 residues. Between the trimmed V and J ends, which lost 6 bases and 4 bases, there was a span of 7 bases. The CDR3 loop reads CASRKGYEQYF. In DNA, the CDR3 is TGTGCCAGCAGGAAGGGATACGAGCAGTACTTC.

The rearrangement uses TRBV9 and TRBJ2-1, with D maybe TRBD1 (5 bases). The V end was cut by 0 bases, the J end by 2 bases, with 12 bases between. The CDR3 runs to 16 residues. Germline CDR1 is SGDLS and CDR2 is YYNGEE. The CDR3 reads CASSVEGSFPYNEQFF. The CDR3 nucleotides are TGTGCCAGCAGCGTAGAGGGGTCTTTCCCCTACAATGAGCAGTTCTTC.

This rearrangement joins TRBV19 to TRBJ2-3; D ambiguous. V was cut by 3 bases and J by 2 bases, with 9 bases left in between. Germline loops: CDR1 LNHDA, CDR2 SQIVND (reference sequence). The CDR3 has 14 residues. CDR3 DNA sequence: TGTGCCAGTAGTATGGTGGCAGCCACAGATACGCAGTATTTT. This codes for CASSMVAATDTQYF.

The V gene is TRBV9, the J gene TRBJ2-1; 12 nucleotides match TRBD1. The CDR3 is 16 residues long. Unmatched junction bases numbered 8, after V lost 0 bases and J lost 10 bases. Germline V gives CDR1 SGDLS, CDR2 YYNGEE. The CDR3 DNA reads as TGTGCCAGCAGCGTAGTAGGGGGACAGGGGGCGCGGGAGCAGTTCTTC. Translated, it gives CASSVVGGQGAREQFF.

This sequence joins TRBV7-9 and TRBJ2-7; a possible D gene is TRBD1 (6 bases). The germline V and J ends were trimmed by 5 bases and 7 bases, with 12 bases remaining between them. There are 12 residues in the CDR3. Germline V gene lookup returns CDR1 SEHNR and CDR2 FQNEAQ (reference sequence). The CDR3 spells CASSAGEREQYF. Here the CDR3 DNA reads TGTGCCAGCAGCGCAGGGGAGAGGGAGCAGTACTTC.

The chain is built from TRBV30 and TRBJ2-7; D could derive from TRBD1 or TRBD2 (5 bases each). The germline gives CDR1 GTSNPN, CDR2 SVGIG (reference sequence). V lost 2 bases to trimming and J lost 2 bases, with 19 bases between them. The CDR3 sequence is 16 residues long. The CDR3: CAWSLKSGAVTYEQYF. In DNA form, the CDR3 reads TGTGCCTGGAGTTTAAAATCCGGGGCAGTAACCTACGAGCAGTACTTC. Complete variable domain (other parts from reference TRBV30 and TRBJ2-7): SQTIHQWPATLVQPVGSPLSLECTVEGTSNPNLYWYRQAAGRGLQLLFYSVGIGQISSEVPQNLSASRPQDRQFILSSKKLLLSDSGFYLCAWSLKSGAVTYEQYFGPGTRLTVT.

The chain carries TRBV27 and TRBJ2-1; D could derive from TRBD1 or TRBD2 (5 bases each). CDR3 length: 19 residues. The germline CDR1 and CDR2 sequences are MNHEY and SMNVEV (reference sequence). The V and J ends lost 6 bases and 0 bases respectively, with 24 bases between them. Here the CDR3 DNA reads TGTGCCAGCAGCACGGGGAAGGGGTCGATCCCTAGCTCCTACAATGAGCAGTTCTTC. Translating gives CASSTGKGSIPSSYNEQFF.

The J gene is TRBJ2-7, the V gene TRBV2; D is perhaps TRBD1 (6 bases). Germline V CDR1 and CDR2: SNHLY, FYNNEI. The CDR3 totals 12 residues. V lost 7 bases to trimming and J lost 9 bases, with 16 bases between them. For the CDR3, the DNA is TGTGCCAGCAACCCCACAGGGTGGAGGCAGTACTTC. Translated, it gives CASNPTGWRQYF.